What follows are 25 T cell receptor beta chains derived from one specimen sequenced in a study of T cell repertoires in ileal Crohn's disease. TCRdb's copy holds only in-frame clones and misses some; the assay was immunoSEQ multiplex PCR. This sample has some 5,100 clones, with approximately 85% found just once. What was sequenced was ileal tissue. These receptor sequences come from an adult with Crohn's disease.

The genes are TRBV4-3 and TRBJ2-3; 10 nucleotides match TRBD1. Trimming removed 1 base from V and 6 bases from J; junction bases left unmatched: 10. This CDR3 contains 17 residues. CDR1 and CDR2 from the germline V gene are LGHNA and YSLEER. CDR3 in amino acids: CASSQVRDRGQGDTQYF. The CDR3 DNA sequence: TGCGCCAGCAGCCAAGTCCGGGACAGGGGACAGGGGGATACGCAGTATTTT.

The gene calls are TRBV19 and TRBJ2-7; weak D call: TRBD1 (5 bases). The V end lost 3 bases, the J end lost 2 bases, and 20 bases lay between the germline ends. Germline V gene lookup returns CDR1 LNHDA and CDR2 SQIVND (reference sequence). This CDR3 spans 17 amino acids. CDR3 sequence (DNA): TGTGCCAGTAGTATCGGTTTTCGTGACAGCCCGGCCTACGAGCAGTACTTC. It is translated as CASSIGFRDSPAYEQYF.

V and J are TRBV5-1 and TRBJ1-1; 10 bases line up with TRBD1. CDR1 SGHRS and CDR2 YFSETQ come from the germline V gene. The CDR3 has 14 residues. V lost 1 base and J lost 5; bases outside the gene matches: 2. Here the CDR3 reads CASSLQGQGTEAFF. DNA of the CDR3: TGCGCCAGCAGCTTGCAGGGACAGGGGACTGAAGCTTTCTTT. Drawing the rest from reference TRBV5-1 and TRBJ1-1, the complete variable domain is KAGVTQTPRYLIKTRGQQVTLSCSPISGHRSVSWYQQTPGQGLQFLFEYFSETQRNKGNFPGRFSGRQFSNSRSEMNVSTLELGDSALYLCASSLQGQGTEAFFGQGTRLTVV.

V gene TRBV18 combines with J gene TRBJ2-5; 7 nucleotides agree with TRBD1. The CDR3 runs to 15 residues. CDR1 and CDR2 (germline): KGHSH, LQKENI. The junction had 10 bases not matched to a gene; V was cut back by 6 bases and J by 3 bases. The CDR3 DNA reads as TGTGCCAGCTCCGACCCCTACAGGGGCGAAGAGACCCAGTACTTC. Amino acids: CASSDPYRGEETQYF.

The chain links TRBV4-3 to TRBJ2-1, with 8 nucleotides matching TRBD1. The CDR3 runs to 17 residues. After removal of 1 base from V and 4 bases from J, the junction contained 9 bases not matched to a gene. Germline assignment: CDR1 LGHNA and CDR2 YSLEER. The CDR3 reads CASSQGKGQGTYNEQFF. CDR3 in DNA: TGCGCCAGCAGCCAAGGAAAAGGACAGGGAACGTACAATGAGCAGTTCTTC.

The rearrangement joins TRBV6-1 to TRBJ2-7; TRBD2 is a possible D gene (7 bases). This CDR3 region has 15 residues. Trimming shortened V by 3 bases and J by 3 bases, and 15 bases separated the two germline ends. In germline, CDR1 is MNHNS, CDR2 SASEGT. The CDR3 here is CASSEGGARIYEQYF. CDR3 sequence (DNA): TGTGCCAGCAGTGAGGGGGGGGCGAGGATCTACGAGCAGTACTTC.

CDR3 protein: CASSTPPPYEQYF. CDR3 DNA: TGTGCCAGCAGCACACCTCCCCCATACGAGCAGTACTTC. The chain links TRBV28 to TRBJ2-7, with D unclear. This CDR3 spans 13 amino acids. The germline V gene has CDR1 MDHEN and CDR2 SYDVKM. V was trimmed by 6 bases and J by 4 bases, leaving 13 bases between them.

This clone has only one observation. V usage is TRBV18 and J usage is TRBJ2-5; 8 bases align to TRBD2. The CDR3 runs to 14 residues. Trimming cost V 6 bases and J 5 bases; bases outside gene matches: 8. CDR1 KGHSH and CDR2 LQKENI come from the germline V gene. CDR3 nucleotide sequence: TGTGCCAGCTCCCCGGGAGGGGCCGGGGAGACCCAGTACTTC. Translating gives CASSPGGAGETQYF.

V and J are TRBV5-4 and TRBJ1-1; a possible D gene is TRBD1 (6 bases). The CDR3 consists of 14 residues. Germline-derived CDR1 and CDR2 are SGHNT and YYREEE (reference sequence). V lost 4 bases to trimming and J lost 3 bases, with 13 bases between them. The CDR3 DNA reads as TGTGCCAGCAGCCCTGACAGGTTCCACACTGAAGCTTTCTTT. Protein sequence: CASSPDRFHTEAFF. Using reference TRBV5-4 and TRBJ1-1 for the parts outside the CDR3, the full variable domain is ETGVTQSPTHLIKTRGQQVTLRCSSQSGHNTVSWYQQALGQGPQFIFQYYREEENGRGNFPPRFSGLQFPNYSSELNVNALELDDSALYLCASSPDRFHTEAFFGQGTRLTVV.

This clone has a single count. The chain joins TRBV13 to TRBJ2-1; D is perhaps TRBD2 (5 bases). This CDR3 is built from 14 residues. Per germline, CDR1 PRHDT and CDR2 FYEKMQ (reference sequence). V lost 4 bases to trimming and J lost 1 base, with 8 bases between them. CDR3 amino acids: CASSWTGSYNEQFF. CDR3 nucleotide sequence: TGTGCCAGCAGCTGGACTGGTTCCTACAATGAGCAGTTCTTC.

The rearrangement joins TRBV10-3 to TRBJ1-4; 8 nucleotides line up with TRBD1. CDR3 size: 14 residues. J was trimmed by 7 bases and V by 6 bases; bases with no gene match: 7. The germline V gene encodes CDR1 ENHRY and CDR2 SYGVKD. The CDR3 DNA is TGTGCCATCAGCCCCGGGACAGGTCTTGAAAAACTGTTTTTT. It specifies CAISPGTGLEKLFF.

V usage is TRBV18 and J usage is TRBJ2-3; no clear D. Germline CDR1 is KGHSH and CDR2 is LQKENI. There are 15 residues in the CDR3. With 1 base removed from V and 3 bases from J, the gap between germline ends came to 11 bases. The CDR3 loop reads CASSPLKLETDTQYF. Written as DNA, the CDR3 is TGTGCCAGCTCACCACTGAAACTCGAGACAGATACGCAGTATTTT.

The chain carries TRBV29-1 and TRBJ2-1, with TRBD2 as a possible D gene (5 bases). CDR3 length equals 11 residues. Looked up from germline, CDR1 is SQVTM and CDR2 is ANQGSEA. The V and J ends lost 6 bases and 12 bases respectively, with 15 bases between them. The CDR3 here is CSVPDSLGQFF. The CDR3 DNA sequence: TGCAGCGTCCCGGACTCCCTGGGGCAGTTCTTC.

The chain recombines TRBV30 with TRBJ1-2; tentative D call: TRBD1 (5 bases). Germline V CDR1 and CDR2: GTSNPN, SVGIG (reference sequence). This CDR3 contains 13 residues. Trimming shortened V by 2 bases and J by 4 bases, and 11 bases separated the two germline ends. CDR3 nucleotide sequence: TGTGCCTGGAGTATAAGGGGTTCCTATGGCTACACCTTC. This gives the protein CAWSIRGSYGYTF.

The V call is TRBV10-2, the J call TRBJ2-3, with D possibly matching TRBD2 (6 bases). The CDR3 runs 15 residues. The V gene's germline CDR1 is WSHSY and CDR2 SAAADI. Trimming stripped 2 bases from V and 0 bases from J, with 9 bases between. CDR3 nucleotides: TGCGCCAGCAGTGAGACGGGGGAGAGCACAGATACGCAGTATTTT. Amino acids: CASSETGESTDTQYF.

This clone was seen a single time. The rearrangement joins TRBV30 to TRBJ2-4, with TRBD1 as a possible D gene (6 bases). CDR1 and CDR2 (germline): GTSNPN, SVGIG (reference sequence). CDR3 length: 13 residues. V was shortened by 1 base and J by 4 bases, with 8 bases between the two germline ends. The CDR3 protein is CAWSDRVKNIQYF. DNA of the CDR3: TGTGCCTGGAGTGACAGGGTAAAAAACATTCAGTACTTC. Variable domain in full (rest from reference TRBV30 and TRBJ2-4): SQTIHQWPATLVQPVGSPLSLECTVEGTSNPNLYWYRQAAGRGLQLLFYSVGIGQISSEVPQNLSASRPQDRQFILSSKKLLLSDSGFYLCAWSDRVKNIQYFGAGTRLSVL.

The chain links TRBV5-5 to TRBJ2-5, with 11 bases fitting TRBD2. Germline trimming cut 2 bases from V and 7 bases from J; bases unmatched to any gene: 7. This CDR3 comprises 15 residues. The germline V gene encodes CDR1 SGHKS and CDR2 YYEKEE (reference sequence). The DNA of the CDR3 is TGTGCCAGCAGCTTATCACTAGCGGGGGTCGGGACCCAGTACTTC. Its translation: CASSLSLAGVGTQYF.

The chain links TRBV5-5 to TRBJ2-7, with 8 nucleotides matching TRBD1. The CDR3 spans 16 residues. The V gene's germline CDR1 is SGHKS and CDR2 YYEKEE (reference sequence). The ends lost 3 bases at V and 0 bases at J; junction bases unmatched: 8. CDR3 sequence: CASSSVTGGFSYEQYF. The CDR3, as DNA: TGTGCCAGCAGCTCGGTTACAGGGGGTTTCTCCTACGAGCAGTACTTC. The complete variable domain, with remaining parts taken from reference TRBV5-5 and TRBJ2-7, reads DAGVTQSPTHLIKTRGQQVTLRCSPISGHKSVSWYQQVLGQGPQFIFQYYEKEERGRGNFPDRFSARQFPNYSSELNVNALLLGDSALYLCASSSVTGGFSYEQYFGPGTRLTVT.

This chain links TRBV6-1 with TRBJ1-5, with D perhaps TRBD1 (6 bases). The CDR3 is made up of 15 amino acids. Germline V CDR1 and CDR2: MNHNS, SASEGT. Trimming removed 2 bases at V and 0 bases at J, with 8 bases between. The CDR3 DNA follows: TGTGCCAGCAGTGAACAGGGGTATAGCAATCAGCCCCAGCATTTT. Its translation: CASSEQGYSNQPQHF.

This chain uses TRBV9 with TRBJ1-6; the D gene is possibly TRBD1 (5 bases). Between the trimmed V and J ends, which lost 2 bases and 7 bases, there was a span of 10 bases. Germline CDR1 reads SGDLS; CDR2 reads YYNGEE. The CDR3 has 14 residues. The chain's CDR3 is CASSVGQANSPLHF. CDR3 DNA sequence: TGTGCCAGCAGCGTCGGACAAGCCAATTCACCCCTCCACTTT. Full variable domain (rest looked up from reference TRBV9 and TRBJ1-6): DSGVTQTPKHLITATGQRVTLRCSPRSGDLSVYWYQQSLDQGLQFLIQYYNGEERAKGNILERFSAQQFPDLHSELNLSSLELGDSALYFCASSVGQANSPLHFGNGTRLTVT.

This rearrangement joins TRBV2 to TRBJ2-7; TRBD1 matches at 7 bases. Looked up from germline, CDR1 is SNHLY and CDR2 is FYNNEI. The CDR3 covers 13 residues. V shed 9 bases, J shed 6 bases, and the junction held 11 bases outside the gene matches. The CDR3 spells CASLNDRVGEQYF. CDR3 nucleotides: TGTGCCAGTTTAAACGACAGGGTTGGCGAGCAGTACTTC.

This chain links TRBV2 with TRBJ2-3; D not resolved. Trimming cost V 7 bases and J 0 bases, with 11 bases left between them. CDR1 SNHLY and CDR2 FYNNEI come from the germline V gene. The CDR3 has 14 residues. The CDR3 sequence is CASKDSLSTDTQYF. CDR3 coding DNA: TGTGCCAGCAAAGACTCGTTAAGCACAGATACGCAGTATTTT.

The chain combines TRBV5-1 with TRBJ2-2, with TRBD1 as a possible D gene (6 bases). Deletions cut 3 bases from V and 8 bases from J, with 8 bases between. CDR1 is SGHRS and CDR2 is YFSETQ in the germline V gene. The CDR3 length is 12 residues. CDR3 in DNA: TGCGCCAGCAGCTACGACAGGGGGGAGCTGTTTTTT. Protein product: CASSYDRGELFF.

V is TRBV30 and J is TRBJ1-1; D gene unclear. V was cut by 0 bases and J by 1 base, with 12 bases left in between. This CDR3 contains 15 residues. Germline CDR1 reads GTSNPN; CDR2 reads SVGIG (reference sequence). The CDR3 reads CAWSVGRVRNTEAFF. As DNA, the CDR3 is TGTGCCTGGAGTGTCGGGAGGGTTAGGAACACTGAAGCTTTCTTT.

This clone turned up a few times. The rearrangement links TRBV2 to TRBJ1-2; weak D call: TRBD1 (6 bases). The CDR3 is 12 amino acids. Germline CDR1 reads SNHLY; CDR2 reads FYNNEI. Deletions cut 9 bases from V and 7 bases from J, with 15 bases between. Here the CDR3 reads CASLDRLGGYTF. The CDR3 DNA follows: TGTGCCAGTCTCGACAGGCTCGGTGGCTACACCTTC.